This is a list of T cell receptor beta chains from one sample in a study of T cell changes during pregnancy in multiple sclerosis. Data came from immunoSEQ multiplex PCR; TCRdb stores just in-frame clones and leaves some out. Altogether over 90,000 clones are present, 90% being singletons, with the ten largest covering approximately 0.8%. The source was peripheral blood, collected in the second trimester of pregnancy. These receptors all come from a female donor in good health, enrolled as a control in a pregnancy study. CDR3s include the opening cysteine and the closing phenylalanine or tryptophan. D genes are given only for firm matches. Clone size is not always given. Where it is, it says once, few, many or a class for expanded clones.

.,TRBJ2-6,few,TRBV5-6,TGTGCCAGCAGCCTCGGAGGCTCTGGGGCCAACGTCCTGACTTTC,CASSLGGSGANVLTF
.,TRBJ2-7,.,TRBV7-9,TGTGCCAGCAGTCTCCTGTACAGGGAGAGGGACGAGCAGTACTTC,CASSLLYRERDEQYF
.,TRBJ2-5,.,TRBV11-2,TGTGCCAGCAGCCCTCCGGCCCCGAGGGAGACCCAGTACTTC,CASSPPAPRETQYF
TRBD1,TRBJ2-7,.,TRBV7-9,TGTGCCAGCAGCTTAGGGCGGGACAGGGGAGGCGAGCAGTACTTC,CASSLGRDRGGEQYF
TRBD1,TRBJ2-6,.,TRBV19,TGTGCCAGTAGTCCGTGGGACAGGGGGCCTGGGGCCAACGTCCTGACTTTC,CASSPWDRGPGANVLTF
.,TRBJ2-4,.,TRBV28,TGTGCCAGCAGTTTTCAGGGAAACATTCAGTACTTC,CASSFQGNIQYF
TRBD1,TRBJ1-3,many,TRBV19,TGTGCCAGTAGTTACCCGGACAGGGCCCGCTCTGGAAACACCATATATTTT,CASSYPDRARSGNTIYF
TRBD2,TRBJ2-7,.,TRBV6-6,TGTGCCAGCACCACAGCGGGGGGCCACGAGCAGTACTTC,CASTTAGGHEQYF
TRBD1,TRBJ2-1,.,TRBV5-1,TGCGCCAGCAGCTTGGTCACAGGGGGCGAGCAGTTCTTC,CASSLVTGGEQFF
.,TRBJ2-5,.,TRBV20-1,TGCATGACAGAAGAGACCCAGTACTTC,CMTEETQYF
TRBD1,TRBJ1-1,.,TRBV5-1,TGCGCCAGCAGCTTGGTGGGCAGGGGGAGGACTGAAGCTTTCTTT,CASSLVGRGRTEAFF
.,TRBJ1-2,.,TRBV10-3,TGTGCCATCAGTTACAGGGAAGAAAATGGCTACACCTTC,CAISYREENGYTF
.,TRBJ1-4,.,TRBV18,TGTGCCAGCTCACGGAGTTCGTCTGAAAAACTGTTTTTT,CASSRSSSEKLFF
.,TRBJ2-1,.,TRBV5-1,TGCGCCAGCAGCTTGGGACTCGACAATGAGCAGTTCTTC,CASSLGLDNEQFF
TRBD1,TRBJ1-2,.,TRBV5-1,TGCGCCAGCAGCTTGGACGGACAGGATATTAACTATGGCTACACCTTC,CASSLDGQDINYGYTF
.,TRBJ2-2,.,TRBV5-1,TGCGCCAGCAGCTTGATCCCCGTCCCCGGGGAGCTGTTTTTT,CASSLIPVPGELFF
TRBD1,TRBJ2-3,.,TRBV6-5,TGTGCCAGCAGGACAGGGACAATAGATACGCAGTATTTT,CASRTGTIDTQYF
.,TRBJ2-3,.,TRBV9,TGTGCCAGCAGTCTTGTTGGCCTGGGCACAGATACGCAGTATTTT,CASSLVGLGTDTQYF
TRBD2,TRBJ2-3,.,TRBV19,TGTGCCAGTAGTGGGGGACTAGCGGGGGACCATCCTAGCACAGATACGCAGTATTTT,CASSGGLAGDHPSTDTQYF
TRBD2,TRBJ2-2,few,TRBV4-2,TGTGCCAGCAGCTCCCGGGGAGCGGGGAGTCGAGGAAACACCGGGGAGCTGTTTTTT,CASSSRGAGSRGNTGELFF
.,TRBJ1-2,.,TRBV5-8,TGTGCCAGCAGCTTGGGAGGGTTTCGGGGCTACACCTTC,CASSLGGFRGYTF
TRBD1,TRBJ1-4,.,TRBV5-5,TGTGCCAGCGGCCTTCTTCAGGGGGCGTGGGGTGAAAAACTGTTTTTT,CASGLLQGAWGEKLFF
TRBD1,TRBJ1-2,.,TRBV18,TGTGCCAGCTCACCACGACAGGGGGCCAGAGATGGCTACACCTTC,CASSPRQGARDGYTF
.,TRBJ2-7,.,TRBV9,TGTGCCAGCAGCGTAGGTTATATGAGGGATATGGAGCAGTACTTC,CASSVGYMRDMEQYF
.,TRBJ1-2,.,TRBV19,TGTGCCAGCAGTCAGCAGGAATGGGATGGCTACACCTTC,CASSQQEWDGYTF
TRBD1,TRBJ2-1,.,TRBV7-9,TGTGCCAGCAGCTTTGGGGACAGGTACAATGAGCAGTTCTTC,CASSFGDRYNEQFF
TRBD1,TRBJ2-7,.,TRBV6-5,TGTGCCAGCAGTCCCAGGACAGGGGGGGACGAGCAGTACTTC,CASSPRTGGDEQYF
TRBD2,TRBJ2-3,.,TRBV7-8,TGTGCCAGCAGCTTAGCTAGCGGGAGATCCACGCAGTATTTT,CASSLASGRSTQYF
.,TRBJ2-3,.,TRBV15,TGTGCCACCAGCAGAGACGCTAAAGCCACAGATACGCAGTATTTT,CATSRDAKATDTQYF
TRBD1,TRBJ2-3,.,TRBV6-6,TGTGCCAGCAAAGAAACAGGGGGACTCACAGATACGCAGTATTTT,CASKETGGLTDTQYF
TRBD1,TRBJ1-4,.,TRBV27,TGTGCCAGCAGCCCTGGACAGGGCGACGAAAAACTGTTTTTT,CASSPGQGDEKLFF
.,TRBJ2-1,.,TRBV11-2,TGTGCCAGCAGCCCCGAAGGAGCGGTGCACAATGAGCAGTTCTTC,CASSPEGAVHNEQFF
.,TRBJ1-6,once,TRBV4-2,TGTGCCAGCAGCCAAGAAATTAGGGGTTCACCCCTCCACTTT,CASSQEIRGSPLHF
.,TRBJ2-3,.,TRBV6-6,TGTGCCAGCAGTGCCGGGGCAGATACGCAGTATTTT,CASSAGADTQYF
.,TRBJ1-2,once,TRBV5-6,TGTGCCAGCAGAGGGGGGAGGGCAGGCTATGGCTACACCTTC,CASRGGRAGYGYTF
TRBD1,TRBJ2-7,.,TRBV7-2,TGTGCCAGCAGTCCGGCCGGGACAGGAGCCTACGAGCAGTACTTC,CASSPAGTGAYEQYF